This T cell receptor (beta chain) comes out of a study of CD8 T cells in Susac syndrome (dated by TCRdb to the late 2010s). For the wider study: The study used repertoire sequencing to test whether antigen drove CD8+ T cell activation and differentiation in Susac syndrome. CD8+ T cell repertoire clonality was compared between over 9 healthy donors, approximately 14 Susac syndrome patients and 15 multiple sclerosis patients.

As regards this clonotype: The antigen it recognizes is unknown. Base qualities are not recorded, but no much larger clone differs from it by a single base.

High-throughput TCR beta sequencing profiled peripheral blood CD8+ and CD4+ T cells from healthy donors, Susac syndrome patients and multiple sclerosis patients. The multiple sclerosis controls were treatment-naive patients who had stable or active relapsing-remitting disease and met the revised McDonald criteria. Bulk CD8+ and CD4+ T cells were purified by magnetic negative isolation, whereas CD8+ TEMRA cells were enriched by FACS. Blood was collected in EDTA tubes and processed within 24 hours, with PBMCs isolated through density gradient centrifugation. PBMCs intended for TCR sequencing were cryopreserved in liquid nitrogen and thawed later in a water bath at 37 degrees C. The sorted or isolated CD4+, CD8+ and CD8+ TEMRA cells had a purity of 90% or higher. RNA was extracted using the RNeasy kit, and roughly 0.5 to 1 ug of the RNA was reverse transcribed with random hexamers. The immunoSEQ multiplex PCR assay, which covers 54 Vbeta and 13 Jbeta segments, was used to amplify TCR beta CDR3 regions. PCR amplification bias was corrected by using a synthetic template baseline for primer optimization and computational correction. The authors' pipeline ran thus. Reads were annotated to V, D and J genes per IMGT and analyzed with immunoSEQ Analyzer, keeping only productive sequences. Clonality was computed as one minus Shannon entropy normalized by log2 of the number of productive unique sequences. Public and private clones were assessed among the 100 most prevalent clones of each patient and control. Clones were defined as Susac-specific when absent from the healthy and MS cohorts, from about 1,100 published viral clones and from other ImmuneACCESS disease sequences. Starting from the raw public reads, TCRdb applied fastp trimming at Q25, assembled clones with MiXCR and retained in-frame beta chains. All rows with the same CDR3 protein become a single entry with the most common DNA and genes. None of the V and J calls come from the authors' own analysis; TCRdb made them. This sample gives almost 450,000 distinct CDR3 sequences in total; about 85% of them show up just once. Jointly, the top ten make up approximately 0.12% of the sample.

Summary of the overall study and its limitations: The TCR sequencing and HLA analysis was acknowledged to have included a relatively small number of individuals.

Sequenced sample: CD8+ T cells from PBMCs. The TCR originated in a human donor with multiple sclerosis.

The CDR3 reads CASSQGSEYGYTF. The base sequence is TGCGCCAGCAGCCAAGGGTCTGAATATGGCTACACCTTC. Recombination joined TRBV4-1 with TRBJ1-2; the D gene assignment is ambiguous. The CDR3 has 13 amino acids, counting the end cysteine and phenylalanine. Only the CDR3 region is kept as DNA, spanning 39 bases read in frame from base 1. V gives up 1 base and J gives up 5 bases, and the segment between their germline ends measures 8 bases. The germline V gene provides CDR1 MGHRA and CDR2 YSYEKL.